One T cell receptor beta chain is described in this entry. The method was immunoSEQ multiplex PCR; TCRdb's version includes in-frame clones alone and lacks a portion of them. Of 200,000 to 300,000 clones in the sample, 70% to 90% were seen once. The sample belongs to a study of blood T cell repertoires in COVID-19. Across the whole study: The United States, Italy and Spain supplied acute and convalescent COVID-19 samples. T cells, B-cell-depleted T cells, or PBMCs provided the cDNA or gDNA that served as material.

The V and J ends lost 5 bases and 0 bases respectively, with 11 bases between them. Germline lookup yields CDR1 SGHAT and CDR2 FQNNGV. The CDR3 extends over 16 amino acids. The TCR sequence derives from a man in his late teens or twenties with active or convalescent COVID-19. The sample comprised peripheral blood. The chain couples TRBV11-2 to TRBJ1-6; no clear D gene. CDR3 in amino acids: CASSQAASSYNSPLHF. The CDR3, as DNA: TGTGCCAGCAGCCAAGCCGCTAGCTCCTATAATTCACCCCTCCACTTT.